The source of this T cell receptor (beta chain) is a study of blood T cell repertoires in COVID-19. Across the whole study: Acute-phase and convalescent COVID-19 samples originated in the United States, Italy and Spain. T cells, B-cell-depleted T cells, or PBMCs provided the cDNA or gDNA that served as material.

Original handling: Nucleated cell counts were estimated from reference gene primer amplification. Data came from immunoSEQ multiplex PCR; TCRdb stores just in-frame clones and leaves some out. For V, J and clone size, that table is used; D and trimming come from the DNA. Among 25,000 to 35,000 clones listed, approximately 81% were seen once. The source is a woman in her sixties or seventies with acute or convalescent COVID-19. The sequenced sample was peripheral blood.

This CDR3 reads CASSKEGKSNQPQHF. The CDR3 coding sequence is TGTGCCAGCAGTAAGGAGGGAAAAAGCAATCAGCCCCAGCATTTT. This chain uses TRBV2 with TRBJ1-5, with no clear D. The CDR3 covers 15 residues. The germline V gene encodes CDR1 SNHLY and CDR2 FYNNEI. Deletions cut 5 bases from V and 1 base from J, with 12 bases between. Full variable domain (outside the CDR3, taken from reference TRBV2 and TRBJ1-5): EPEVTQTPSHQVTQMGQEVILRCVPISNHLYFYWYRQILGQKVEFLVSFYNNEISEKSEIFDDQFSVERPDGSNFTLKIRSTKLEDSAMYFCASSKEGKSNQPQHFGDGTRLSIL.